Below are 13 T cell receptor beta chains sequenced from a single sample in a study of T cell responses to AZD1222 COVID-19 vaccine. Data came from immunoSEQ multiplex PCR; TCRdb stores just in-frame clones and leaves some out. Of approximately 180,000 clones in the sample, roughly 92% were seen once. The sequences come from peripheral blood, collected on day 0 of AZD1222 vaccination. Source of these receptors: an adult in good health.

This sequence joins TRBV18 and TRBJ1-5; no definite D call. The CDR3 totals 16 residues. Germline CDR1 and CDR2: KGHSH and LQKENI. V lost 2 bases, J lost 5 bases, and 16 bases lay in between. The CDR3 DNA sequence: TGTGCCAGCTCACCATACGCCGATGTACGGGATCAGCCCCAGCATTTT. The encoded protein is CASSPYADVRDQPQHF.

V usage is TRBV7-8 and J usage is TRBJ1-3; D is possibly TRBD1 (5 bases). Trimming took off 5 bases at V and 3 bases at J, with 11 bases between the two ends. This CDR3 is built from 14 residues. CDR1 is SGHVS and CDR2 is FQNEAQ in the germline V gene. The CDR3 here is CASSRGTFGNTIYF. The CDR3 region has the DNA TGTGCCAGCAGCCGAGGGACTTTTGGAAACACCATATATTTT. The whole variable domain, remainder taken from reference TRBV7-8 and TRBJ1-3, is GAGVSQSPRYKVAKRGQDVALRCDPISGHVSLFWYQQALGQGPEFLTYFQNEAQLDKSGLPSDRFFAERPEGSVSTLKIQRTQQEDSAVYLCASSRGTFGNTIYFGEGSWLTVV.

The chain uses TRBV6-2 or TRBV6-3 and TRBJ1-1; TRBD1 matches at 7 bases. This CDR3 is 14 amino acids long. V dropped 2 bases and J dropped 4; count of bases not matched to a gene: 4. Germline values: CDR1 MNHEY, CDR2 SVGEGT. CDR3 amino acids: CASSYDTGVTEAFF. The CDR3, as DNA: TGTGCCAGCAGTTACGACACAGGGGTCACTGAAGCTTTCTTT.

The rearrangement links TRBV11-3 to TRBJ1-1; a weak D match, TRBD1 (5 bases). The ends were cut back, 4 bases at V and 2 bases at J, with 11 bases in the middle. Germline V gives CDR1 SGHNT, CDR2 YENEEA. The CDR3 has 14 amino acids. The CDR3 spells CASSSGLGNTEAFF. The CDR3 nucleotides read TGTGCCAGCAGCTCAGGGTTAGGTAACACTGAAGCTTTCTTT.

The V and J genes are TRBV29-1 and TRBJ2-7; possibly TRBD1 or TRBD2 for D (5 bases each). This CDR3 contains 13 residues. The germline V gene encodes CDR1 SQVTM and CDR2 ANQGSEA. V was shortened by 6 bases and J by 2 bases, with 14 bases between the two germline ends. The CDR3 nucleotides are TGCAGCGTCCGGGATCAGGGCGCCTACGAGCAGTACTTC. Translating gives CSVRDQGAYEQYF.

The chain employs TRBV6-4 and TRBJ2-1, with TRBD1 matching over 7 bases. V lost 6 bases to trimming and J lost 8 bases; unmatched junction nucleotides: 7. This CDR3 comprises 13 residues. Per the germline V gene, CDR1 is MRHNA and CDR2 is SNTAGT. The CDR3 coding sequence is TGTGCCAGCAGAAGACAGGGTTCCGATGAGCAGTTCTTC. Protein product: CASRRQGSDEQFF.

Only a few counts were recorded for this clone. The chain has TRBV10-3 and TRBJ1-2; D ambiguous. Trimming pared 6 bases from V and 2 bases from J, leaving 16 bases between. Germline CDR1 is ENHRY and CDR2 is SYGVKD. The CDR3 is 15 residues long. CDR3: CAIRTPGVKNYGYTF. The CDR3 coding sequence is TGTGCCATCAGAACCCCGGGAGTGAAGAACTATGGCTACACCTTC.

This chain links TRBV4-2 with TRBJ1-1; maybe TRBD1 (5 bases). The CDR3 extends over 15 amino acids. CDR1 is LGHNA, CDR2 YNFKEQ, per germline. Trimming pared 3 bases from V and 6 bases from J, leaving 17 bases between. The CDR3 sequence is CASSQGEGRYPEAFF. In DNA form, the CDR3 reads TGTGCCAGCAGCCAGGGGGAGGGTCGTTACCCTGAAGCTTTCTTT.

V gene TRBV12-3 or TRBV12-4 combines with J gene TRBJ1-3; D uncertain. This CDR3 region has 12 residues. Trimming removed 7 bases from V and 2 bases from J, with 6 bases in between. Here the CDR3 DNA reads TGTGCCAGCAACCCCCCTGGAAACACCATATATTTT. Amino acids: CASNPPGNTIYF.

This clone was seen only once. The chain combines TRBV7-2 with TRBJ1-5; 11 bases align to TRBD1. The CDR3 totals 15 residues. Germline loops: CDR1 SGHTA, CDR2 FQGNSA. V lost 4 bases and J lost 5; bases outside the gene matches: 4. The CDR3 region is CASSYRDRGDQPQHF. The CDR3 DNA sequence: TGTGCCAGCAGCTATAGGGACAGGGGGGATCAGCCCCAGCATTTT.

The chain is built from TRBV7-3 and TRBJ1-1; D call uncertain. The germline V gene has CDR1 SGHTA and CDR2 FQGTGA. The V end was cut by 0 bases, the J end by 5 bases, with 7 bases between. This CDR3 spans 13 amino acids. The DNA for the CDR3 is TGTGCCAGCAGCTTAACGCTGGGAACTGAAGCTTTCTTT. Residues: CASSLTLGTEAFF.

This chain uses TRBV7-9 with TRBJ1-1; D is unresolved. The CDR3 runs to 12 residues. V lost 5 bases and J 11 bases, leaving 15 bases between the germline ends. The germline CDR1 and CDR2 sequences are SEHNR and FQNEAQ (reference sequence). CDR3 in amino acids: CASSTPAMEAFF. The DNA for the CDR3 is TGTGCCAGCAGCACCCCTGCGATGGAGGCTTTCTTT.

The chain combines TRBV6-2 or TRBV6-3 with TRBJ2-3, with 7 bases fitting TRBD1. Germline V gene sequence: CDR1 MNHEY, CDR2 SVGEGT. The CDR3 covers 17 residues. J lost 1 base, V lost 6 bases, and 13 bases had no gene match. CDR3 DNA sequence: TGTGCCAGCAGCCCACACCAAAACAGGGGACGCACAGATACGCAGTATTTT. Protein product: CASSPHQNRGRTDTQYF.